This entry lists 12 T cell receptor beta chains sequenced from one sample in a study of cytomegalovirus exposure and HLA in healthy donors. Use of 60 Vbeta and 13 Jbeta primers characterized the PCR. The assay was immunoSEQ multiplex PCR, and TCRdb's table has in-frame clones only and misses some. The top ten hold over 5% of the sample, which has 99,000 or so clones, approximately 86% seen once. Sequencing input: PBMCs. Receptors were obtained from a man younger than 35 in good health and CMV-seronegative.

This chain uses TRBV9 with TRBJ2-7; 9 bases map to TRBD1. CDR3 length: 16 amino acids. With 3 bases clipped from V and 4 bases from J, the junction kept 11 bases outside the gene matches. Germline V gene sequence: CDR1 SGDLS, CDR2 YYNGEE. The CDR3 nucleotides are TGTGCCAGCAGCGAGCTATTACAGGGGGCTCGTTACGAGCAGTACTTC. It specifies CASSELLQGARYEQYF. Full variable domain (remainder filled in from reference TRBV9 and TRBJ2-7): DSGVTQTPKHLITATGQRVTLRCSPRSGDLSVYWYQQSLDQGLQFLIQYYNGEERAKGNILERFSAQQFPDLHSELNLSSLELGDSALYFCASSELLQGARYEQYFGPGTRLTVT.

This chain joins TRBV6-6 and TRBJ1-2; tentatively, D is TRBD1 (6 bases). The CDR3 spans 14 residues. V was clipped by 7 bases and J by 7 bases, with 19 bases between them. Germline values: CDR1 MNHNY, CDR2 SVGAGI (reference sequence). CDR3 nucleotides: TGTGCCAGCAAAGTGACAGGAGGTTCGTTTGGCTACACCTTC. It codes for CASKVTGGSFGYTF.

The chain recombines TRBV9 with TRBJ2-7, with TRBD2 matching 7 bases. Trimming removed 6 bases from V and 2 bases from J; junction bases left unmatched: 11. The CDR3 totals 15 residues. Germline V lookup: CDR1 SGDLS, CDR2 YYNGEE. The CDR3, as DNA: TGTGCCAGCACCTCCGGTGTGGGAGGGACCTACGAGCAGTACTTC. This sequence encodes CASTSGVGGTYEQYF.

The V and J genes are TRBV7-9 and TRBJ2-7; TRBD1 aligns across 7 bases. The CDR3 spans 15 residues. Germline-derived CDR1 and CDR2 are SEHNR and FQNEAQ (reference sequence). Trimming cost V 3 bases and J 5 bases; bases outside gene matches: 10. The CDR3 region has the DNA TGTGCCAGCAGCTTGGTTGGGACAGCCGACGACGAGCAGTACTTC. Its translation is CASSLVGTADDEQYF.

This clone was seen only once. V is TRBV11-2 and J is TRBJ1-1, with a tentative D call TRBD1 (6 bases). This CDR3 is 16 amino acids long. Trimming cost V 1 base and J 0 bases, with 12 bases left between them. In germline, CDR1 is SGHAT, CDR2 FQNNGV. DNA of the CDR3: TGTGCCAGCAGCTTAGCTACAGGGAGACTGAACACTGAAGCTTTCTTT. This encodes CASSLATGRLNTEAFF.

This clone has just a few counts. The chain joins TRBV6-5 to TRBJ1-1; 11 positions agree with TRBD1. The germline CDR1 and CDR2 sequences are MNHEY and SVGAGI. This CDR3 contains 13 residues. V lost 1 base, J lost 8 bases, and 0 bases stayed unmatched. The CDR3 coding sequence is TGTGCCAGCAGTTACTGGACAGGGGGCGAAGCTTTCTTT. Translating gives CASSYWTGGEAFF.

The CDR3 region has the DNA TGCGCCAGCAAGATTAGCGGGTCCTACGAGCAGTACTTC. This translates into CASKISGSYEQYF. The gene calls are TRBV5-1 and TRBJ2-7, with 7 bases fitting TRBD2. This CDR3 spans 13 amino acids. Per the germline V gene, CDR1 is SGHRS and CDR2 is YFSETQ. V lost 6 bases, J lost 1 base, and 4 bases stayed unmatched.

The CDR3 DNA reads TGCGCCAGCAGCTTGAGCGGGGGCCTTAATGAAAAACTGTTTTTT. Translating gives CASSLSGGLNEKLFF. The J gene is TRBJ1-4, the V gene TRBV5-1; the D gene is possibly TRBD1 (6 bases). CDR1 is SGHRS and CDR2 is YFSETQ in the germline V gene. Trimming stripped 1 base from V and 4 bases from J, with 11 bases between. The CDR3 contains 15 residues.

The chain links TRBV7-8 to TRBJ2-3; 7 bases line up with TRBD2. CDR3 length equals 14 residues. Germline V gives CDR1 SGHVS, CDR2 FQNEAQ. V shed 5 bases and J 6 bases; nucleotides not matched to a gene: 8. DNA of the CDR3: TGTGCCAGCAGCCCCGGGGACTACTGGGATACGCAGTATTTT. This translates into CASSPGDYWDTQYF.

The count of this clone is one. The CDR3 loop is CASSPPGQGNQPQHF. The CDR3 DNA is TGTGCCAGCAGTCCCCCGGGACAGGGGAATCAGCCCCAGCATTTT. The chain carries TRBV28 and TRBJ1-5; 10 nucleotides align to TRBD1. This CDR3 has 15 residues. The V and J ends lost 5 bases and 4 bases, in that order; junction bases with no gene match: 5. CDR1 and CDR2 from the germline V gene are MDHEN and SYDVKM.

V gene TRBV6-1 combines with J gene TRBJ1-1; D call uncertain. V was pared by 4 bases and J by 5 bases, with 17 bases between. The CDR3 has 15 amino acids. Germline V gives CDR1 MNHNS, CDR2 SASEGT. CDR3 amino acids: CASSASVPGVTEAFF. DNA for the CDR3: TGTGCCAGCAGTGCCTCCGTTCCGGGAGTTACTGAAGCTTTCTTT.

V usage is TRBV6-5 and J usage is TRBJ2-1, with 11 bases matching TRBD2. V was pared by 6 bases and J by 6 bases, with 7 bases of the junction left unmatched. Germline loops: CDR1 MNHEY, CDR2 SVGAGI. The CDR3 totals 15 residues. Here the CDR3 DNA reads TGTGCCAGCAGCGCTCTTAGCGGGAGGGCCAATGAGCAGTTCTTC. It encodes CASSALSGRANEQFF.